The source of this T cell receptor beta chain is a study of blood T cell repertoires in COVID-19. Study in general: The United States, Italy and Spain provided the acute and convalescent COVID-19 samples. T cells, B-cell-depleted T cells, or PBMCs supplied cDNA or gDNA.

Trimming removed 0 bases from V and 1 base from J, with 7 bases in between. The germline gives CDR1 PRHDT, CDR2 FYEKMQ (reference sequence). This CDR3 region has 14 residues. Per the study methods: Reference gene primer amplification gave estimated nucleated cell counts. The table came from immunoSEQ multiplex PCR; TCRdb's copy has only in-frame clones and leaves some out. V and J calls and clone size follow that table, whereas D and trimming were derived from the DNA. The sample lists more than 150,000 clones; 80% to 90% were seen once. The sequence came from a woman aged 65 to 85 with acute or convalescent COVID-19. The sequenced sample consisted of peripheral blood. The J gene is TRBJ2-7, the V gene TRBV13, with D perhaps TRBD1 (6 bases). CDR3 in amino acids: CASSLGRGSYEQYV. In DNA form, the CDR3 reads TGTGCCAGCAGCTTAGGTAGGGGGTCCTACGAGCAGTACGTC.